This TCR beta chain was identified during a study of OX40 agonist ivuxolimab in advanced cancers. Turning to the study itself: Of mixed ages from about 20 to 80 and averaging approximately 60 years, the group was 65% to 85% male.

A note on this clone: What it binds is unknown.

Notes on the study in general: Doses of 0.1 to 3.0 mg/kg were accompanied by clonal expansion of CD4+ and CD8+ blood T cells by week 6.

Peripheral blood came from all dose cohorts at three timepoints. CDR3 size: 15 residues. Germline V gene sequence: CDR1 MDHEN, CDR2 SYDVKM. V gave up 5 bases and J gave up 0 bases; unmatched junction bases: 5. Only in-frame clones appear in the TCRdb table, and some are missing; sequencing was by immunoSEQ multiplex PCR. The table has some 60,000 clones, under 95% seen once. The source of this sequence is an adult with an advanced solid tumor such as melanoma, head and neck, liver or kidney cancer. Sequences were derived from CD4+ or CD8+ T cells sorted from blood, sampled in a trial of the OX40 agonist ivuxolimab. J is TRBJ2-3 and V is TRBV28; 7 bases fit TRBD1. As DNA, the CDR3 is TGTGCCAGCAGTACCCTGACAGGGAGCACAGATACGCAGTATTTT. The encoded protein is CASSTLTGSTDTQYF. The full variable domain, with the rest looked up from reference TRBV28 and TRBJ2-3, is DVKVTQSSRYLVKRTGEKVFLECVQDMDHENMFWYRQDPGLGLRLIYFSYDVKMKEKGDIPEGYSVSREKKERFSLILESASTNQTSMYLCASSTLTGSTDTQYFGPGTRLTVL.